The 6 T cell receptor beta chains given below trace back to one sample, sequenced in a study of shared clonotypes between healthy human individuals. Sequencing was performed with immunoSEQ multiplex PCR; in TCRdb, only in-frame clones are kept and a portion is missing. Here the sample spans over a million clones, approximately 97% being singletons. Sequenced input: naive CD4+ T cells sorted from blood. Indicated subset: CD45RA+ positively selected. The receptors were gathered from a man aged 30 to 45 in good health.

This clone appeared once. V gene TRBV5-8 combines with J gene TRBJ1-5; TRBD1 matches at 9 bases. The V and J ends lost 4 bases and 7 bases, in that order; junction bases with no gene match: 3. The CDR3 is made up of 13 amino acids. Germline lookup yields CDR1 SGHTS and CDR2 YDEGEE. The CDR3 DNA reads TGTGCCAGCAGCCGGACAGGGGACCAGCCCCAGCATTTT. Protein: CASSRTGDQPQHF.

V is TRBV27 and J is TRBJ2-5; unclear D gene. The germline gives CDR1 MNHEY, CDR2 SMNVEV (reference sequence). This CDR3 comprises 13 residues. Trimming shortened V by 2 bases and J by 2 bases, and 6 bases separated the two germline ends. In DNA form, the CDR3 reads TGTGCCAGCAGTTTAAGGTGGCAAGAGACCCAGTACTTC. Translating gives CASSLRWQETQYF.

The gene calls are TRBV5-1 and TRBJ2-1; 7 bases align to TRBD2. The CDR3 contains 16 residues. The trim removed 0 bases at V and 12 bases at J, leaving 15 bases unmatched. Germline CDR1 is SGHRS and CDR2 is YFSETQ. In nucleotides, the CDR3 is TGCGCCAGCAGCTTGGCCCCAAGTTTCGGAGGGACTACGCAGTTCTTC. Translating it yields CASSLAPSFGGTTQFF. The full variable domain, rest sourced from reference TRBV5-1 and TRBJ2-1, is KAGVTQTPRYLIKTRGQQVTLSCSPISGHRSVSWYQQTPGQGLQFLFEYFSETQRNKGNFPGRFSGRQFSNSRSEMNVSTLELGDSALYLCASSLAPSFGGTTQFFGPGTRLTVL.

J is TRBJ1-1 and V is TRBV7-9; 11 nucleotides match TRBD1. J gave up 0 bases and V 6 bases, and 3 bases lay outside the gene matches. The V gene's germline CDR1 is SEHNR and CDR2 FQNEAQ (reference sequence). This CDR3 spans 15 amino acids. CDR3 in DNA: TGTGCCAGCAGACCGGGACAGGGGGTGAACACTGAAGCTTTCTTT. It specifies CASRPGQGVNTEAFF.

V and J are TRBV28 and TRBJ2-5; 7 positions match TRBD2. With V trimmed by 5 bases and J by 1 base, 7 bases remained unmatched. Germline values: CDR1 MDHEN, CDR2 SYDVKM. This CDR3 region has 15 residues. Written as DNA, the CDR3 is TGTGCCAGCAGTATCACGCTAGCGGCCCAAGAGACCCAGTACTTC. It codes for CASSITLAAQETQYF.

The chain combines TRBV18 with TRBJ2-1, with D unclear. V gave up 0 bases and J gave up 5 bases, with 5 bases separating them. The CDR3 loop spans 13 amino acids. CDR1 is KGHSH and CDR2 is LQKENI in the germline V gene. The CDR3 DNA reads as TGTGCCAGCTCACCACCAGCGAACAATGAGCAGTTCTTC. Amino acid sequence: CASSPPANNEQFF.